This T cell receptor beta chain is drawn from a study of T cells expressing NK-cell markers. The CDR3 covers 15 residues. Germline CDR1 is SGDLS and CDR2 is YYNGEE. TCRdb reprocessed the 5' RACE reads and stores each CDR3 protein as one record, lacking DNA. This sample lists 500,000 to 700,000 distinct CDR3 sequences; its ten largest clones have under 4.5%. This clonotype originated in a man aged 18-30 years in good health. The gene calls are TRBV9 and TRBJ1-3. The sequencing input was blood T cells: a sorted CD56 or NKG2C T cell subset, CD4+ or CD8+ T cells, or bulk PBMC T cells (not recorded which). CDR3 in amino acids: CASSVATTAGNTIYF.